Presented here are 20 T cell receptor beta chains from one specimen sequenced in a study of beta chain features in type 1 diabetes. Expressed TCRB transcripts were sequenced because the isolated RNA had all been reverse transcribed beforehand. The data were produced by immunoSEQ multiplex PCR, yet TCRdb's version contains in-frame clones alone and is incomplete. Of tens of thousands of clones in the sample, roughly 30% are singletons; the top ten hold about 0.48%. The specimen was stem cell memory CD4+ T cells from blood. These receptors all come from a woman younger than 30 in good health.

This clone was counted only a few times. This chain connects TRBV20-1 to TRBJ1-1, with 7 bases that match TRBD1. The CDR3 has 11 residues. CDR1 is DFQATT, CDR2 SNEGSKA, per germline (reference sequence). Trimming at V came to 6 bases and at J to 13 bases, leaving 11 bases not matched to a gene. CDR3 bases: TGCAGTGCCCGCCTCCGGGACAGTCTTTTCTTT. Translation: CSARLRDSLFF.

V gene TRBV7-6 combines with J gene TRBJ1-2; D not certain. CDR3 length equals 14 residues. The germline gives CDR1 SGHVS, CDR2 FNYEAQ. V shed 6 bases and J shed 0 bases, with 11 bases lying between them. The CDR3 here is CASSWSGANYGYTF. The CDR3 DNA is TGTGCCAGCAGTTGGAGCGGAGCTAACTATGGCTACACCTTC.

This clone has just a few counts. The rearrangement links TRBV6-5 to TRBJ1-6; 10 bases fit TRBD1. CDR1 is MNHEY and CDR2 is SVGAGI in the germline V gene. Trimming removed 0 bases from V and 10 bases from J; junction bases left unmatched: 6. This CDR3 contains 16 residues. CDR3 sequence reads: CASSYSPGQGKSPLHF. The CDR3 DNA sequence: TGTGCCAGCAGTTACTCTCCGGGACAGGGGAAGTCACCCCTCCACTTT.

The J gene is TRBJ1-3, the V gene TRBV7-9; no clear D. Trimming removed 3 bases at V and 0 bases at J, with 9 bases between. The CDR3 totals 15 residues. Germline-derived CDR1 and CDR2 are SEHNR and FQNEAQ (reference sequence). The DNA for the CDR3 is TGTGCCAGCAGCTTCACGGCGGACTCTGGAAACACCATATATTTT. Protein sequence: CASSFTADSGNTIYF.

The genes are TRBV6-6 and TRBJ1-1; weak D call: TRBD1 (6 bases). Germline CDR1 and CDR2: MNHNY and SVGAGI (reference sequence). The V gene lost 6 bases and the J gene lost 3 bases, with 17 bases spanning the gap. CDR3 size: 15 residues. In DNA, the CDR3 is TGTGCCAGCAGCCGACCCAGGGACAAGGACACTGAAGCTTTCTTT. Amino acids: CASSRPRDKDTEAFF.

This clone has just a few counts. V usage is TRBV5-4 and J usage is TRBJ2-1; 8 nucleotides agree with TRBD2. Germline CDR1 is SGHNT and CDR2 is YYREEE (reference sequence). The CDR3 is 16 amino acids. V lost 0 bases and J lost 4; bases outside the gene matches: 6. The CDR3 loop is CASSLGSASGYNEQFF. CDR3 nucleotide sequence: TGTGCCAGCAGCTTGGGTTCCGCTAGCGGGTACAATGAGCAGTTCTTC.

In this sample, this clone turned up many times. The sample has other DNA sequences that encode this CDR3 too. The chain is built from TRBV29-1 and TRBJ1-5, with 7 bases lining up with TRBD1. The V segment lost 4 bases and the J segment 5 bases; nucleotides outside the gene matches: 2. Germline assignment: CDR1 SQVTM and CDR2 ANQGSEA. This CDR3 contains 12 residues. Written as DNA, the CDR3 is TGCAGCGTTGGACAGGGCGATCAGCCCCAGCATTTT. Protein: CSVGQGDQPQHF.

CDR3 nucleotide sequence: TGTGCCAGCAGTTCAAATGGCTACACCTTC. It yields the protein CASSSNGYTF. The gene calls are TRBV28 and TRBJ1-2; D is undetermined. The CDR3 is 10 residues long. V lost 4 bases and J lost 6, with 3 bases in between. CDR1 is MDHEN and CDR2 is SYDVKM in the germline V gene.

Only a few counts were recorded for this clone. The V gene is TRBV14, the J gene TRBJ1-4, with D unresolved. Germline CDR1 and CDR2: SGHDN and FVKESK. The CDR3 is 15 residues long. V gave up 4 bases and J gave up 8 bases, with 17 bases separating them. As DNA, the CDR3 is TGTGCCAGCAGCCCCCGGACGGGAGGCAACGAAAAACTGTTTTTT. Translated, it gives CASSPRTGGNEKLFF.

The genes are TRBV5-5 and TRBJ2-7; 7 bases map to TRBD1. Germline CDR1 is SGHKS and CDR2 is YYEKEE (reference sequence). This CDR3 has 13 amino acids. V was pared by 4 bases and J by 6 bases, with 7 bases of the junction left unmatched. In DNA form, the CDR3 reads TGTGCCAGCAGCCGTGACAGGGCGGGCGAGCAGTACTTC. It specifies CASSRDRAGEQYF.

This chain links TRBV29-1 with TRBJ2-7, with 9 bases aligning to TRBD1. The V gene's germline CDR1 is SQVTM and CDR2 ANQGSEA. The CDR3 totals 13 residues. The J segment lost 3 bases and the V segment lost 4 bases, leaving 4 bases of the junction unmatched. This CDR3 reads CSVGATGGYEQYF. The CDR3 bases are TGCAGCGTTGGGGCGACAGGGGGCTACGAGCAGTACTTC.

The chain carries TRBV4-3 and TRBJ2-5; the D gene is possibly TRBD1 (6 bases). V shed 8 bases and J shed 5 bases, with 18 bases lying between them. In germline, CDR1 is LGHNA, CDR2 YSLEER. The CDR3 has 14 amino acids. CDR3 loop: CASPHGRQAETQYF. The CDR3 DNA is TGCGCCAGCCCCCATGGCCGACAGGCGGAGACCCAGTACTTC.

The chain is built from TRBV18 and TRBJ2-3, with TRBD1 identical over 7 bases. This CDR3 is built from 14 residues. Looked up from germline, CDR1 is KGHSH and CDR2 is LQKENI. Trimming removed 7 bases from V and 4 bases from J; junction bases left unmatched: 8. The CDR3 is CASLPGQPPDTQYF. Written as DNA, the CDR3 is TGTGCCAGCTTACCGGGACAGCCCCCAGATACGCAGTATTTT.

This clone was counted a few times. The chain recombines TRBV5-1 with TRBJ2-1; no definite D call. The V end was cut by 0 bases, the J end by 7 bases, with 5 bases between. The germline V gene encodes CDR1 SGHRS and CDR2 YFSETQ. The CDR3 consists of 12 residues. The CDR3 loop reads CASSLDLNEQFF. The CDR3 nucleotides read TGCGCCAGCAGCTTGGACTTGAATGAGCAGTTCTTC.

The CDR3 nucleotides are TGTGCCTGGAGTCCCGGGACTGGACCCTACAATGAGCAGTTCTTC. It encodes CAWSPGTGPYNEQFF. This chain connects TRBV30 to TRBJ2-1, with a possible D match to TRBD2 (6 bases). Germline V gene lookup returns CDR1 GTSNPN and CDR2 SVGIG (reference sequence). V was pared by 2 bases and J by 2 bases, with 13 bases between. The CDR3 extends over 15 amino acids.

This clone was counted only a few times. The chain combines TRBV14 with TRBJ1-4, with D perhaps matching TRBD1 (5 bases). Trimming took 0 bases from V and 3 from J, leaving 8 bases between them. Per the germline V gene, CDR1 is SGHDN and CDR2 is FVKESK. The CDR3 spans 15 residues. As DNA, the CDR3 is TGTGCCAGCAGCCAAGATGGAGGGGCTAATGAAAAACTGTTTTTT. This encodes CASSQDGGANEKLFF.

This rearrangement joins TRBV18 to TRBJ1-1; D might be TRBD1 (5 bases). V lost 5 bases to trimming and J lost 0 bases, with 19 bases between them. The germline CDR1 and CDR2 sequences are KGHSH and LQKENI. The length of the CDR3 is 17 residues. For the CDR3, the DNA is TGTGCCAGCTCATCTAGACAGCAGGGTTACTTGAACACTGAAGCTTTCTTT. As protein: CASSSRQQGYLNTEAFF.

The rearrangement links TRBV10-3 to TRBJ1-3; 8 bases match TRBD1. The CDR3 has 15 residues. Losses at the gene ends were 10 bases for V and 0 bases for J; bases not matched to a gene: 8. Germline values: CDR1 ENHRY, CDR2 SYGVKD. For the CDR3, the DNA is TGTGCCACTACGGACAGGGTGAACTCTGGAAACACCATATATTTT. Its translation: CATTDRVNSGNTIYF.

This clone appeared a few times. The chain uses TRBV7-9 and TRBJ2-2; possibly TRBD2 for D (6 bases). CDR3 length equals 17 residues. Germline CDR1 SEHNR, CDR2 FQNEAQ (reference sequence). V shed 5 bases and J shed 4 bases, with 20 bases lying between them. This chain's CDR3 is CASSPGVGTVTTGELFF. The CDR3 coding sequence is TGTGCCAGCAGCCCCGGGGTCGGGACTGTGACCACCGGGGAGCTGTTTTTT.

J is TRBJ1-4 and V is TRBV5-4; unclear D gene. V was clipped by 3 bases and J by 7 bases, with 13 bases between them. CDR1 and CDR2 (germline): SGHNT, YYREEE (reference sequence). CDR3 size: 14 residues. The CDR3 sequence is CASSWGGTREKLFF. CDR3 bases: TGTGCCAGCAGCTGGGGAGGAACCCGTGAAAAACTGTTTTTT.